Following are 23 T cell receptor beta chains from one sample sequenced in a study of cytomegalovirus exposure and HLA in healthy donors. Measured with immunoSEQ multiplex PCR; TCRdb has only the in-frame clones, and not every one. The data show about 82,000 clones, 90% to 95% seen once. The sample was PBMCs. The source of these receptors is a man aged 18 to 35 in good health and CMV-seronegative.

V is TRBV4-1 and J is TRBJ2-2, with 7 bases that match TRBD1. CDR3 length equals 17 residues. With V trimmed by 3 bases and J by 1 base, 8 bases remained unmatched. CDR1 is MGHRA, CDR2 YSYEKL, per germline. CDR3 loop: CASSHRTGTVNTGELFF. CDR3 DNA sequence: TGCGCCAGCAGCCATAGAACCGGGACAGTGAACACCGGGGAGCTGTTTTTT.

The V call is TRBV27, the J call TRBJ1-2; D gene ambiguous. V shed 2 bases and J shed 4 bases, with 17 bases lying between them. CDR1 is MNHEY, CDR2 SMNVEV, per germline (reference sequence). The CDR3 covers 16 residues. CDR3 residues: CASSLSGEYHLYGYTF. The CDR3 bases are TGTGCCAGCAGTTTAAGTGGAGAATACCACCTCTATGGCTACACCTTC.

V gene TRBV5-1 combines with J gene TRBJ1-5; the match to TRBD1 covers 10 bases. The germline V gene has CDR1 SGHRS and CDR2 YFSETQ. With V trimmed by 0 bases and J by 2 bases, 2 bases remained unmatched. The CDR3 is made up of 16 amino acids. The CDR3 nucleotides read TGCGCCAGCAGCTTGGAAGGGACAGGGGGCAATCAGCCCCAGCATTTT. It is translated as CASSLEGTGGNQPQHF.

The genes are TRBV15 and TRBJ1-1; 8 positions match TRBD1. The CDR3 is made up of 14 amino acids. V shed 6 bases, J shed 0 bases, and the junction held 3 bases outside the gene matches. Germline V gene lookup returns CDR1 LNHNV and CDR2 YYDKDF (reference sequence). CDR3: CATRRTGLNTEAFF. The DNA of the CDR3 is TGTGCCACCAGAAGGACAGGGCTGAACACTGAAGCTTTCTTT.

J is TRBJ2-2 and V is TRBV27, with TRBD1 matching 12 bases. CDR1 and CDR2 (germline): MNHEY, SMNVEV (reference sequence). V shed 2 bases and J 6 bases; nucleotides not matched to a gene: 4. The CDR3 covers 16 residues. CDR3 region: CASSLAGQGAAGELFF. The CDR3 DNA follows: TGTGCCAGCAGTTTAGCGGGACAGGGGGCTGCCGGGGAGCTGTTTTTT.

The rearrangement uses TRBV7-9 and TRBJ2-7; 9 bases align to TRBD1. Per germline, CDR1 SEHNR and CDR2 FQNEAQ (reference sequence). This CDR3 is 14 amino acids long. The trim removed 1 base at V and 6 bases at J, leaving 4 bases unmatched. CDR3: CASSLVDRGREQYF. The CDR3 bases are TGTGCCAGCAGCTTAGTGGACAGGGGCCGCGAGCAGTACTTC.

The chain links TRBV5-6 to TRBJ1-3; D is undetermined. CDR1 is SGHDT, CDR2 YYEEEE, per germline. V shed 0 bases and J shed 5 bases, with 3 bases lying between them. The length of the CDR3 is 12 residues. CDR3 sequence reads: CASSLDRNTIYF. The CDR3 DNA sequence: TGTGCCAGCAGCTTGGACAGAAACACCATATATTTT.

The CDR3 coding sequence is TGCGCCAGCAGCCTCCCCCGTGGCGGGGGGGGCGATGAGCAGTTCTTC. Protein product: CASSLPRGGGGDEQFF. V and J are TRBV5-1 and TRBJ2-1; 9 positions agree with TRBD2. V lost 4 bases and J lost 8; bases outside the gene matches: 13. The CDR3 runs to 16 residues. Germline CDR1 SGHRS, CDR2 YFSETQ. The whole variable domain, remainder taken from reference TRBV5-1 and TRBJ2-1, is KAGVTQTPRYLIKTRGQQVTLSCSPISGHRSVSWYQQTPGQGLQFLFEYFSETQRNKGNFPGRFSGRQFSNSRSEMNVSTLELGDSALYLCASSLPRGGGGDEQFFGPGTRLTVL.

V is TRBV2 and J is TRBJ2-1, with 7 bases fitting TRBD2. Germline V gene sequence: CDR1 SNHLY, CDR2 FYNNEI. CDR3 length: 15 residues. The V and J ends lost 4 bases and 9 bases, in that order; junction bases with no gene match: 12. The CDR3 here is CASSVALAGGGEQFF. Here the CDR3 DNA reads TGTGCCAGCAGTGTCGCGTTAGCGGGTGGGGGTGAGCAGTTCTTC.

In DNA form, the CDR3 reads TGTGCCAGCAGCCAGCCCGGGACTGAGGCAACGACGCAGTATTTT. Amino acid sequence: CASSQPGTEATTQYF. The genes are TRBV4-2 and TRBJ2-3; a weak D match, TRBD2 (6 bases). Trimming shortened V by 3 bases and J by 9 bases, and 19 bases separated the two germline ends. The CDR3 contains 15 residues. Germline V lookup: CDR1 LGHNA, CDR2 YNFKEQ.

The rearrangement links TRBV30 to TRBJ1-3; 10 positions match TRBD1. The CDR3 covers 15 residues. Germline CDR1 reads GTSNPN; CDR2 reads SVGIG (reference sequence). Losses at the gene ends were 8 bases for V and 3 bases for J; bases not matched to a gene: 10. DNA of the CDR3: TGTGCCCGGACTGTGGGACAGGGGAGTGGAAACACCATATATTTT. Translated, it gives CARTVGQGSGNTIYF.

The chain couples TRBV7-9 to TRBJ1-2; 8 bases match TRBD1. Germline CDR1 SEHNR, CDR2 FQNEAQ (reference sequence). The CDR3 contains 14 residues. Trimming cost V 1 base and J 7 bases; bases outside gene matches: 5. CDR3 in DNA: TGTGCCAGCAGCTTAGGGCAGGGGGCCCGTGGCTACACCTTC. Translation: CASSLGQGARGYTF.

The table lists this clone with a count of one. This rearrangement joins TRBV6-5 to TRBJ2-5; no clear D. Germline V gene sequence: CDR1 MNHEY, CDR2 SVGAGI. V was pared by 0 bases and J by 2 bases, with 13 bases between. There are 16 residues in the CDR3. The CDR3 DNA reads TGTGCCAGCAGTTACTCGACTTCGGTGGTTCAAGAGACCCAGTACTTC. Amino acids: CASSYSTSVVQETQYF.

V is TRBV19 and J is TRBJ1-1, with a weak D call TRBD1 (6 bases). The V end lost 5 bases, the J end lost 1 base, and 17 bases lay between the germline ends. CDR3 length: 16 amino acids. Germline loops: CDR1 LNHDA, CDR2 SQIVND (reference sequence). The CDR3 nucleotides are TGTGCCAGTAGTCCTTCACAGGGTGGGGAGAACACTGAAGCTTTCTTT. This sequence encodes CASSPSQGGENTEAFF. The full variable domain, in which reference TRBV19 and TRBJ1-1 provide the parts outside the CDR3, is DGGITQSPKYLFRKEGQNVTLSCEQNLNHDAMYWYRQDPGQGLRLIYYSQIVNDFQKGDIAEGYSVSREKKESFPLTVTSAQKNPTAFYLCASSPSQGGENTEAFFGQGTRLTVV.

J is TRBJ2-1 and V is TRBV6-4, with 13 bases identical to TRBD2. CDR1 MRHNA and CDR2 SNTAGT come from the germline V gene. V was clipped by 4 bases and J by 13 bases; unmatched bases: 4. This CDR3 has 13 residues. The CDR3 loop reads CASSALAGGRQFF. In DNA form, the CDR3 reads TGTGCCAGCAGTGCACTAGCGGGGGGGCGTCAGTTCTTC.

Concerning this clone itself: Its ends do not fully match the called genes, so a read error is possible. The CDR3 protein is CAISPNPDSASAF. The CDR3 DNA is TGTGCCATCAGTCCCAATCCGGACAGCGCCTCAGCCTTC. The rearrangement uses TRBV10-3 and TRBJ1-2, with D maybe TRBD1 (6 bases). There are 13 residues in the CDR3. The germline gives CDR1 ENHRY, CDR2 SYGVKD.

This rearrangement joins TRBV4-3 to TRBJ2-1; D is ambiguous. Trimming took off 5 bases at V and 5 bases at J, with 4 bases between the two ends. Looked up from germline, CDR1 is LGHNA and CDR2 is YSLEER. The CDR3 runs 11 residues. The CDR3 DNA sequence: TGCGCCAGCAGCTATCACAATGAGCAGTTCTTC. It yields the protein CASSYHNEQFF.

The CDR3 nucleotides are TGTGCCAGCAGTTTAACGGGCAGGGTAACTGAAGCTTTCTTT. This gives the protein CASSLTGRVTEAFF. This rearrangement joins TRBV27 to TRBJ1-1; a possible D gene is TRBD1 (5 bases). Deletions cut 2 bases from V and 5 bases from J, with 12 bases between. The CDR3 sequence is 14 residues long. Germline CDR1 is MNHEY and CDR2 is SMNVEV (reference sequence).

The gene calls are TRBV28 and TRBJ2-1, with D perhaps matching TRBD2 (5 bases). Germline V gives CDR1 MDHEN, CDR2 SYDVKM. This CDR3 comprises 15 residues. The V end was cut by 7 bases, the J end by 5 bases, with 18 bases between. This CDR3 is CASTSWLAFHNEQFF. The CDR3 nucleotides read TGTGCCAGCACCTCTTGGCTAGCTTTCCACAATGAGCAGTTCTTC.

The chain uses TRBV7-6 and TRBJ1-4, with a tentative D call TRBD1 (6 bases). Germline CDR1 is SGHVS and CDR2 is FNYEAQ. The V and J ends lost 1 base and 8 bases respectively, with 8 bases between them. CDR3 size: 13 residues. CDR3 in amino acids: CASSLGQEEKLFF. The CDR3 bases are TGTGCCAGCAGCTTAGGACAGGAAGAAAAACTGTTTTTT.

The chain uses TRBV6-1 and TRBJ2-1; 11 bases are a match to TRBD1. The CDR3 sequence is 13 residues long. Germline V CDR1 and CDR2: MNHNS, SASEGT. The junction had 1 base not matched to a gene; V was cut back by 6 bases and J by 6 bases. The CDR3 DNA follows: TGTGCCAGCAGGGGGACAGGGGGCAATGAGCAGTTCTTC. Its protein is CASRGTGGNEQFF.

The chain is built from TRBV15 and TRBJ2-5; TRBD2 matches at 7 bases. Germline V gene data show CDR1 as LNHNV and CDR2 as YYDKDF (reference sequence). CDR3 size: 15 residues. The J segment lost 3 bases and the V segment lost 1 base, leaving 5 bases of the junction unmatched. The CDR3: CATSRGEGEEETQYF. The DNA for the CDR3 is TGTGCCACCAGCAGAGGGGAGGGAGAGGAAGAGACCCAGTACTTC.

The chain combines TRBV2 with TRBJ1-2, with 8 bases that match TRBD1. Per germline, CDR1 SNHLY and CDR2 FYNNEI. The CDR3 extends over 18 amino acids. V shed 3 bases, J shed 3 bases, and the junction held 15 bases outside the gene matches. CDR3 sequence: CASSEDRAGLGRDYGYTF. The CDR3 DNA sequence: TGTGCCAGCAGTGAGGACAGGGCCGGTCTAGGACGGGACTATGGCTACACCTTC.